The 11 T cell receptor beta chains below all came from one sample that was sequenced in a study of T cells in Graves' hyperthyroidism and ophthalmopathy (dated by TCRdb to the late 2010s). To prepare the library, multiplex PCR was applied. Sequenced on an Illumina HiSeq 2000. Amplification of TCR beta CDR3 regions was carried out from RNA transcripts. A first-round RT-PCR of the TCR CDR3 used the HTBI primer set with the Qiagen OneStep RT-PCR kit. Starting from the raw public reads, TCRdb applied fastp trimming at Q25, assembled clones with MiXCR and retained in-frame beta chains. Here each entry gathers all rows of one CDR3 protein and keeps the most common genes and DNA. The sample table lists about 410,000 distinct CDR3 sequences, about 15% of them with a count of one. Around 13% of the sample belongs to the ten largest clones. Source material: blood. Every receptor here comes from a man younger than 30 with Graves' ophthalmopathy.

This clonotype was seen many times. V and J are TRBV27 and TRBJ2-1, with a weak D call TRBD1 (5 bases). Per the germline V gene, CDR1 is MNHEY and CDR2 is SMNVEV (reference sequence). V dropped 3 bases and J dropped 11 bases, with 8 bases sitting between them. The CDR3 consists of 11 residues. CDR3 protein: CASSFLGQQFF. CDR3 bases: TGTGCCAGCAGTTTTTTGGGGCAGCAGTTCTTC.

Regarding this clonotype: Compared with germline, one end of the junction differs, possibly owing to a read error. The chain couples TRBV2 to TRBJ2-6; 9 bases line up with TRBD1. In germline, CDR1 is SNHLY, CDR2 FYNNEI. The CDR3 contains 16 residues. The CDR3 coding sequence is TGTGGCAGCAGTTGGACAGGGGCCTCTGGGGCCAACGTCCTGACTTTC. Protein sequence: CGSSWTGASGANVLTF.

This clonotype was counted many times. The chain links TRBV5-1 to TRBJ2-1, with D perhaps TRBD2 (5 bases). The CDR3 contains 14 residues. Trimming removed 1 base from V and 7 bases from J, with 12 bases in between. Germline CDR1 reads SGHRS; CDR2 reads YFSETQ. CDR3 amino acids: CASSLIGRVNEQFF. The CDR3 DNA reads as TGCGCCAGCAGCTTGATCGGGCGGGTTAATGAGCAGTTCTTC.

The gene calls are TRBV27 and TRBJ2-7; the match to TRBD2 covers 7 bases. CDR3 length equals 17 residues. After removal of 3 bases from V and 1 base from J, the junction contained 12 bases not matched to a gene. The germline gives CDR1 MNHEY, CDR2 SMNVEV (reference sequence). CDR3 bases: TGTGCCAGCAGTTTTGGGGCGGTCGGGGGGAATTCCTACGAGCAGTACTTC. Encoded protein: CASSFGAVGGNSYEQYF.

This sequence joins TRBV20-1 and TRBJ2-7; 9 bases agree with TRBD1. CDR3 size: 16 residues. With 2 bases clipped from V and 5 bases from J, the junction kept 13 bases outside the gene matches. Germline CDR1 DFQATT, CDR2 SNEGSKA (reference sequence). The DNA for the CDR3 is TGCAGTGCTAGAAACCCGGGACAGGGAGGAATTAACGAGCAGTACTTC. Its protein is CSARNPGQGGINEQYF.

This clonotype was observed at least ten times. This rearrangement joins TRBV12-5 to TRBJ2-7; D may match TRBD1 or TRBD2 (6 bases each). Germline V gene sequence: CDR1 LGHNT, CDR2 FRNRAP. CDR3 length: 16 residues. V lost 0 bases and J lost 2, with 14 bases in between. Here the CDR3 reads CASGLVGGLYAYEQYF. The CDR3, as DNA: TGTGCTAGTGGTTTGGTAGGGGGACTCTACGCCTACGAGCAGTACTTC.

This clonotype was detected ten times or more. The chain employs TRBV6-1 and TRBJ1-5; perhaps TRBD1 as D (5 bases). Trimming removed 6 bases from V and 1 base from J, with 16 bases in between. Germline values: CDR1 MNHNS, CDR2 SASEGT. The CDR3 is made up of 16 amino acids. This CDR3 is CASSHQGFRSNQPQHF. CDR3 nucleotides: TGTGCCAGCAGCCACCAGGGATTTAGGAGCAATCAGCCCCAGCATTTT.

The V and J genes are TRBV12-3 or TRBV12-4 and TRBJ2-7; D possibly corresponds to TRBD1 (6 bases). The CDR3 contains 13 residues. V lost 3 bases and J lost 5, with 11 bases in between. The chain's CDR3 is CASSLLQGNEQYF. CDR3 in DNA: TGTGCCAGCAGTTTGCTGCAGGGGAACGAGCAGTACTTC.

This clonotype was seen at least ten times. This chain joins TRBV29-1 and TRBJ2-7; no definite D call. From germline, CDR1 is SQVTM and CDR2 ANQGSEA. V lost 4 bases and J 2 bases, leaving 9 bases between the germline ends. CDR3 length equals 12 residues. CDR3 sequence: CSVGRIPYEQYF. The CDR3 nucleotides read TGCAGCGTTGGCCGCATCCCCTACGAGCAGTACTTC.

This clonotype was seen many times. CDR3 nucleotides: TGTGCCAGCAGCTTAGCCCTTCCCGGGGAGCTGTTTTTT. Its translation is CASSLALPGELFF. The V call is TRBV11-2, the J call TRBJ2-2; D gene uncertain. This CDR3 is built from 13 residues. Germline CDR1 SGHAT, CDR2 FQNNGV. The germline V and J ends were trimmed by 1 base and 6 bases, with 6 bases remaining between them.

Ten or more counts support this clonotype. The J gene is TRBJ1-1, the V gene TRBV24-1, with D hard to call. The CDR3 is 11 residues long. CDR1 is KGHDR and CDR2 is SFDVKD in the germline V gene. V was cut by 7 bases and J by 3 bases, with 5 bases left in between. The CDR3 loop is CATRRDTEAFF. The DNA of the CDR3 is TGTGCCACCAGAAGGGACACTGAAGCTTTCTTT.